This passage covers 9 T cell receptor beta chains from one sample sequenced in a study of shared clonotypes between healthy human individuals. Sequenced by immunoSEQ multiplex PCR; TCRdb stores in-frame clones only, minus some. In the table there are around 720,000 clones, around 73% of which are singletons. Sequences were obtained from memory CD4+ T cells sorted from blood. Subset noted: CD45RA-negative fraction. These receptors were collected from a woman aged 25 to 39 in good health.

The chain employs TRBV5-1 and TRBJ2-7; TRBD2 matches at 8 bases. This CDR3 is built from 14 residues. Looked up from germline, CDR1 is SGHRS and CDR2 is YFSETQ. J gave up 4 bases and V 2 bases, and 5 bases lay outside the gene matches. The CDR3 sequence is CASSLAGVVYEQYF. The DNA of the CDR3 is TGCGCCAGCAGCTTAGCGGGAGTCGTATACGAGCAGTACTTC.

This clone appeared a single time. V gene TRBV5-8 combines with J gene TRBJ2-6; 7 bases agree with TRBD1. The CDR3 extends over 17 amino acids. The germline CDR1 and CDR2 sequences are SGHTS and YDEGEE. V dropped 1 base and J dropped 0; count of bases not matched to a gene: 4. CDR3 DNA: TGTGCCAGCAGCTTGATGGGACAGTCCTCTGGGGCCAACGTCCTGACTTTC. It translates to CASSLMGQSSGANVLTF.

The chain has TRBV30 and TRBJ1-2; D perhaps matches TRBD1 (5 bases). Germline loops: CDR1 GTSNPN, CDR2 SVGIG (reference sequence). This CDR3 spans 15 amino acids. V lost 2 bases to trimming and J lost 8 bases, with 21 bases between them. In nucleotides, the CDR3 is TGTGCCTGGAGTCCCCGACTAACCAGGGCAGTAGGCTACACCTTC. This encodes CAWSPRLTRAVGYTF.

The table lists this clone with a count of one. J is TRBJ1-5 and V is TRBV5-1; D is ambiguous. CDR3 size: 17 residues. Germline CDR1 and CDR2: SGHRS and YFSETQ. The V end was cut by 4 bases, the J end by 1 base, with 18 bases between. Here the CDR3 DNA reads TGCGCCAGCAGCCCCGGACTCCTCAGTGGGAGCAATCAGCCCCAGCATTTT. The encoded protein is CASSPGLLSGSNQPQHF.

The chain employs TRBV21-1 and TRBJ2-5. TRBV21-1 counts as a pseudogene. This CDR3 has 13 residues. CDR3 sequence: CASSKDGQETQYF. In nucleotides, the CDR3 is TGTGCCAGCAGCAAAGATGGTCAAGAGACCCAGTACTTC.

This clone showed up just a few times. This chain connects TRBV27 to TRBJ2-5, with a tentative D call TRBD1 (6 bases). Germline loops: CDR1 MNHEY, CDR2 SMNVEV (reference sequence). V dropped 4 bases and J dropped 5 bases, with 14 bases sitting between them. The CDR3 consists of 14 residues. The CDR3 sequence is CASSSRTDLETQYF. The CDR3 nucleotides read TGTGCCAGCAGTTCCCGGACAGATTTGGAGACCCAGTACTTC.

The chain links TRBV10-3 to TRBJ2-3; D possibly corresponds to TRBD2 (6 bases). Germline CDR1 is ENHRY and CDR2 is SYGVKD. There are 13 residues in the CDR3. With 0 bases removed from V and 10 bases from J, the gap between germline ends came to 11 bases. The CDR3 coding sequence is TGTGCCATCAGTGAGTCCCGACTAGTAGCGCAGTATTTT. This translates into CAISESRLVAQYF.

The J gene is TRBJ1-2, the V gene TRBV10-2; D gene unclear. Germline assignment: CDR1 WSHSY and CDR2 SAAADI. Trimming removed 2 bases at V and 5 bases at J, with 9 bases between. The CDR3 spans 13 residues. In nucleotides, the CDR3 is TGCGCCAGCAGTGAGACGTTGGGTTATGGCTACACCTTC. The encoded protein is CASSETLGYGYTF.

The rearrangement uses TRBV20-1 and TRBJ1-2; no clear D. V lost 6 bases and J lost 7, with 6 bases in between. There are 9 residues in the CDR3. Germline values: CDR1 DFQATT, CDR2 SNEGSKA (reference sequence). CDR3 amino acids: CSARGGYTF. CDR3 nucleotide sequence: TGCAGTGCCCGGGGTGGCTACACCTTC.